The clone carrying this TCR beta chain was observed once. Its antigen is still unknown. Per-sample yields of isolated PBMCs were at least 6.5 million. This specimen belongs to a study of blood T cells in healthy people across ages. The study, taken as a whole, reports: TCR beta diversity per million T cells fell roughly linearly with age. The study found TCR beta diversity correlated strongly with naive T cell percentage.

Primed by a sample-barcoded 5' primer and a J-beta primer mix, a second PCR proceeded for about 6 to 12 cycles. Unique molecular identifiers of 12 random nucleotides labeled each cDNA. Using its own MiXCR run on the 5' RACE reads, TCRdb lists one record per CDR3 protein. The sample has around 1.1 million distinct CDR3 sequences; more than 30% are singletons. This CDR3 has 16 amino acids. The V gene lost 0 bases and the J gene lost 2 bases, with 12 bases spanning the gap. Germline CDR1 is SGDLS and CDR2 is YYNGEE. The clonotype comes from a man aged 18-30 years in good health. The rearrangement joins TRBV9 to TRBJ1-3; no reliable D call. The sample taken for sequencing was blood. The CDR3 DNA is TGTGCCAGCAGCGTAGAATCAAGGGATCCTGGAAACACCATATATTTT. Its translation: CASSVESRDPGNTIYF.